The 31 T cell receptor beta chains below come from one sample, sequenced in a study of siplizumab effects on memory and regulatory T cells. Here immunoSEQ multiplex PCR was the method, and the copy in TCRdb shows in-frame clones only, minus some. The sample has over 70,000 clones, 85% to 95% seen once. The sample was CD8+ T cells sorted from blood. The receptors shown here come from a human donor in good health.

The J gene is TRBJ2-7, the V gene TRBV27, with D unresolved. Per the germline V gene, CDR1 is MNHEY and CDR2 is SMNVEV (reference sequence). The V gene lost 0 bases and the J gene lost 3 bases, with 6 bases spanning the gap. There are 13 residues in the CDR3. This CDR3 reads CASSLSGYYEQYF. The CDR3 nucleotides read TGTGCCAGCAGTTTATCCGGCTACTACGAGCAGTACTTC.

J is TRBJ2-7 and V is TRBV10-1; TRBD1 might be the D (6 bases). Trimming took 2 bases from V and 2 from J, leaving 10 bases between them. The CDR3 length is 14 residues. Per germline, CDR1 WNHNN and CDR2 SYGVQD (reference sequence). The CDR3 loop reads CASSEGRGPYEQYF. DNA of the CDR3: TGCGCCAGCAGTGAGGGCAGGGGCCCCTACGAGCAGTACTTC.

The V and J genes are TRBV30 and TRBJ1-2; D is unclear. Per the germline V gene, CDR1 is GTSNPN and CDR2 is SVGIG (reference sequence). Trimming took off 1 base at V and 4 bases at J, with 4 bases between the two ends. The CDR3 covers 11 residues. The CDR3 loop reads CAWSEPYGYTF. In DNA form, the CDR3 reads TGTGCCTGGAGTGAGCCCTATGGCTACACCTTC.

The chain employs TRBV5-1 and TRBJ1-1; 10 nucleotides agree with TRBD1. The length of the CDR3 is 17 residues. Losses at the gene ends were 3 bases for V and 3 bases for J; bases not matched to a gene: 11. Germline CDR1 reads SGHRS; CDR2 reads YFSETQ. CDR3 sequence reads: CASSSGTGVTLDTEAFF. The DNA of the CDR3 is TGCGCCAGCAGCTCAGGGACAGGGGTGACCTTGGACACTGAAGCTTTCTTT.

The chain has TRBV27 and TRBJ2-1; 12 bases fit TRBD2. V lost 3 bases and J lost 2; bases outside the gene matches: 2. This CDR3 has 16 amino acids. Germline assignment: CDR1 MNHEY and CDR2 SMNVEV (reference sequence). The CDR3 DNA is TGTGCCAGCAGTTTCGGACTAGCGGGACCCTACAATGAGCAGTTCTTC. This gives the protein CASSFGLAGPYNEQFF.

This chain links TRBV28 with TRBJ1-2; maybe TRBD1 (5 bases). The CDR3 is 13 residues long. V lost 0 bases, J lost 7 bases, and 9 bases lay in between. Germline CDR1 MDHEN, CDR2 SYDVKM. The chain's CDR3 is CASSLWGEGGYTF. The DNA for the CDR3 is TGTGCCAGCAGTTTATGGGGGGAGGGTGGCTACACCTTC.

V gene TRBV19 combines with J gene TRBJ2-2, with D perhaps matching TRBD2 (6 bases). V lost 9 bases, J lost 1 base, and 12 bases lay in between. The germline V gene encodes CDR1 LNHDA and CDR2 SQIVND (reference sequence). This CDR3 spans 14 amino acids. CDR3 region: CASHSGGNTGELFF. CDR3 coding DNA: TGTGCCAGCCATAGCGGAGGGAACACCGGGGAGCTGTTTTTT.

The chain carries TRBV11-3 and TRBJ2-1; TRBD2 agrees at 12 bases. V gave up 1 base and J gave up 4 bases; unmatched junction bases: 5. The CDR3 runs 17 residues. Germline CDR1 reads SGHNT; CDR2 reads YENEEA. The CDR3 region is CASSLARTSGTYNEQFF. The CDR3 nucleotides read TGTGCCAGCAGCTTAGCGCGGACTAGCGGGACGTACAATGAGCAGTTCTTC.

V and J are TRBV18 and TRBJ2-7; 14 bases align to TRBD2. With 5 bases clipped from V and 3 bases from J, the junction kept 6 bases outside the gene matches. There are 16 residues in the CDR3. Per germline, CDR1 KGHSH and CDR2 LQKENI. CDR3 sequence: CASSASGLAGGYEQYF. DNA for the CDR3: TGTGCCAGCTCAGCCTCAGGACTAGCGGGAGGCTACGAGCAGTACTTC.

A single count supports this clone. The chain is built from TRBV19 and TRBJ1-2; D is ambiguous. The germline V gene has CDR1 LNHDA and CDR2 SQIVND (reference sequence). CDR3 length equals 15 residues. Trimming took off 3 bases at V and 2 bases at J, with 13 bases between the two ends. CDR3 nucleotide sequence: TGTGCCAGTAGTATCGGTCTCCCGGCCAACTATGGCTACACCTTC. This codes for CASSIGLPANYGYTF.

The chain uses TRBV27 and TRBJ2-4, with 8 bases matching TRBD2. Germline lookup yields CDR1 MNHEY and CDR2 SMNVEV (reference sequence). CDR3 length: 14 residues. The trim removed 6 bases at V and 8 bases at J, leaving 9 bases unmatched. The CDR3 loop is CASSPGAGGHIQYF. DNA for the CDR3: TGTGCCAGCAGCCCGGGGGCGGGAGGCCACATTCAGTACTTC.

The chain employs TRBV4-1 and TRBJ2-7, with 7 bases matching TRBD1. There are 16 residues in the CDR3. V dropped 0 bases and J dropped 2; count of bases not matched to a gene: 7. Germline V gene lookup returns CDR1 MGHRA and CDR2 YSYEKL. Here the CDR3 DNA reads TGCGCCAGCAGCCAAGACTGGGACAGTAAAGCCTACGAGCAGTACTTC. This translates into CASSQDWDSKAYEQYF.

The rearrangement uses TRBV11-2 and TRBJ2-5, with D hard to call. Judging by the DNA end, TRBJ2-7 fits better; the J call may be wrong. This CDR3 has 13 residues. CDR1 and CDR2 (germline): SGHAT, FQNNGV. The CDR3 loop is CASSLNSAYEQYF. DNA of the CDR3: TGTGCCAGCAGCTTAAACAGCGCCTACGAGCAGTACTTC.

This rearrangement joins TRBV11-2 to TRBJ2-1; 9 nucleotides agree with TRBD2. J gave up 10 bases and V 2 bases, and 15 bases lay outside the gene matches. The CDR3 length is 17 residues. CDR1 and CDR2 (germline): SGHAT, FQNNGV. The CDR3 DNA reads as TGTGCCAGCAGCTTATCCCCGGGGACTAGCAGGCCGGTAGAGCAGTTCTTC. Its protein is CASSLSPGTSRPVEQFF.

V and J are TRBV29-1 and TRBJ2-2; 8 nucleotides agree with TRBD1. This CDR3 is built from 14 residues. Per the germline V gene, CDR1 is SQVTM and CDR2 is ANQGSEA. The V and J ends lost 5 bases and 5 bases, in that order; junction bases with no gene match: 7. The DNA for the CDR3 is TGCAGCGTTCGCGGGACAGGTCTGACCGGGGAGCTGTTTTTT. Protein product: CSVRGTGLTGELFF.

V usage is TRBV29-1 and J usage is TRBJ1-2; 12 positions agree with TRBD1. Germline V CDR1 and CDR2: SQVTM, ANQGSEA. V trimming: 3 bases; J trimming: 6 bases; junction bases outside the gene matches: 5. CDR3 length: 14 residues. CDR3 loop: CSVDRDRGRNGYTF. CDR3 sequence (DNA): TGCAGCGTTGACCGGGACAGGGGGCGAAATGGCTACACCTTC.

As DNA, the CDR3 is TGTGCCAGTAGTATTACAGGGATCCCCAACACTGAAGCTTTCTTT. It encodes CASSITGIPNTEAFF. The chain links TRBV19 to TRBJ1-1; maybe TRBD1 (6 bases). In germline, CDR1 is LNHDA, CDR2 SQIVND (reference sequence). V was pared by 3 bases and J by 2 bases, with 13 bases between. The CDR3 is 15 residues long. Full variable domain (outside the CDR3, taken from reference TRBV19 and TRBJ1-1): DGGITQSPKYLFRKEGQNVTLSCEQNLNHDAMYWYRQDPGQGLRLIYYSQIVNDFQKGDIAEGYSVSREKKESFPLTVTSAQKNPTAFYLCASSITGIPNTEAFFGQGTRLTVV.

This chain uses TRBV14 with TRBJ1-5; D is uncertain. Trimming left V 0 bases short and J 7 bases short, with 13 bases between. Germline V gene sequence: CDR1 SGHDN, CDR2 FVKESK. CDR3 length: 15 amino acids. The CDR3 DNA is TGTGCCAGCAGCCAAGATGGGAGGTTGGAGCAGCCCCAGCATTTT. Amino acids: CASSQDGRLEQPQHF.

This clone was seen once. The chain uses TRBV28 and TRBJ1-3; TRBD1 aligns across 7 bases. Germline V gene lookup returns CDR1 MDHEN and CDR2 SYDVKM. The V gene end was trimmed by 3 bases and the J gene end by 0 bases; junction bases not matched to a gene: 2. This CDR3 has 15 residues. CDR3 sequence reads: CASSFAGGSGNTIYF. The CDR3 DNA sequence: TGTGCCAGCAGTTTCGCAGGGGGCTCTGGAAACACCATATATTTT. Full variable domain (rest looked up from reference TRBV28 and TRBJ1-3): DVKVTQSSRYLVKRTGEKVFLECVQDMDHENMFWYRQDPGLGLRLIYFSYDVKMKEKGDIPEGYSVSREKKERFSLILESASTNQTSMYLCASSFAGGSGNTIYFGEGSWLTVV.

This chain connects TRBV7-9 to TRBJ2-1; 11 bases are a match to TRBD2. This CDR3 spans 16 amino acids. The V gene's germline CDR1 is SEHNR and CDR2 FQNEAQ (reference sequence). The trim removed 4 bases at V and 7 bases at J, leaving 9 bases unmatched. The CDR3: CASSSNSGRARNEQFF. The CDR3 DNA reads TGTGCCAGCAGCTCTAATAGCGGGAGGGCCAGGAATGAGCAGTTCTTC.

V usage is TRBV18 and J usage is TRBJ2-7; D call uncertain. The CDR3 consists of 16 residues. The germline gives CDR1 KGHSH, CDR2 LQKENI. V was clipped by 5 bases and J by 2 bases, with 19 bases between them. The CDR3 region is CASSSPPRAETYEQYF. The CDR3 region has the DNA TGTGCCAGCTCATCCCCCCCCCGGGCGGAGACCTACGAGCAGTACTTC.

This chain joins TRBV11-3 and TRBJ1-1; D is unresolved. The CDR3 consists of 14 residues. CDR1 is SGHNT and CDR2 is YENEEA in the germline V gene. V lost 5 bases and J 2 bases, leaving 12 bases between the germline ends. CDR3 in DNA: TGTGCCAGCAGCCGTTCCATAGTTAACACTGAAGCTTTCTTT. Its translation: CASSRSIVNTEAFF. Full variable domain (missing parts from reference TRBV11-3 and TRBJ1-1): EAGVVQSPRYKIIEKKQPVAFWCNPISGHNTLYWYLQNLGQGPELLIRYENEEAVDDSQLPKDRFSAERLKGVDSTLKIQPAELGDSAVYLCASSRSIVNTEAFFGQGTRLTVV.

The rearrangement links TRBV6-1 to TRBJ1-1; no clear D gene. Per germline, CDR1 MNHNS and CDR2 SASEGT. This CDR3 region has 11 residues. Trimming cost V 6 bases and J 2 bases, with 4 bases left between them. The CDR3 nucleotides are TGTGCCAGCAGAGAAAACACTGAAGCTTTCTTT. Encoded protein: CASRENTEAFF.

A word on this clone: The limits of the CDR3 on the DNA are not certain, so only TCRdb's listed CDR3 is given. The chain links TRBV28 to TRBJ2-1; the table calls TRBD1, which could not be checked here. The CDR3 extends over 17 residues, inclusive of both ends. Germline lookup yields CDR1 MDHEN and CDR2 SYDVKM. The CDR3 sequence: CASSSSDRGSSYNEQFF.

The rearrangement links TRBV12-5 to TRBJ2-5; 7 bases fit TRBD2. The V segment lost 2 bases and the J segment 5 bases; nucleotides outside the gene matches: 2. Germline values: CDR1 LGHNT, CDR2 FRNRAP. The CDR3 is 13 amino acids. This chain's CDR3 is CASGLTSVETQYF. CDR3 nucleotides: TGTGCTAGTGGTTTGACTAGCGTCGAGACCCAGTACTTC.

V usage is TRBV5-1 and J usage is TRBJ2-2; D gene ambiguous. The CDR3 contains 13 residues. Germline V lookup: CDR1 SGHRS, CDR2 YFSETQ. V gave up 4 bases and J gave up 5 bases, with 9 bases separating them. CDR3 DNA sequence: TGCGCCAGCAGCCCCTCCGGAACCGGGGAGCTGTTTTTT. Its protein product is CASSPSGTGELFF. The full variable domain, in which reference TRBV5-1 and TRBJ2-2 provide the parts outside the CDR3, is KAGVTQTPRYLIKTRGQQVTLSCSPISGHRSVSWYQQTPGQGLQFLFEYFSETQRNKGNFPGRFSGRQFSNSRSEMNVSTLELGDSALYLCASSPSGTGELFFGEGSRLTVL.

J is TRBJ2-3 and V is TRBV9; 7 nucleotides align to TRBD2. This CDR3 comprises 15 residues. After removal of 3 bases from V and 5 bases from J, the junction contained 9 bases not matched to a gene. Germline CDR1 and CDR2: SGDLS and YYNGEE. The CDR3 DNA is TGTGCCAGCAGCGCAAGCGGGGACCTTGGAGATACGCAGTATTTT. Translated, it gives CASSASGDLGDTQYF.

The rearrangement uses TRBV9 and TRBJ2-7; possibly TRBD2 for D (5 bases). The CDR3 is 14 residues long. Germline assignment: CDR1 SGDLS and CDR2 YYNGEE. V lost 0 bases and J lost 1, with 8 bases in between. The CDR3 sequence is CASSVVGASYEQYF. CDR3 DNA: TGTGCCAGCAGCGTAGTGGGAGCGTCCTACGAGCAGTACTTC.

The CDR3 DNA is TGTGCCAGCAGCTTAAGGCGCGGCTCTGGGGCCAACGTCCTGACTTTC. Amino acids: CASSLRRGSGANVLTF. The chain uses TRBV7-2 and TRBJ2-6; unclear D gene. V lost 2 bases to trimming and J lost 0 bases, with 8 bases between them. This CDR3 spans 16 amino acids. In germline, CDR1 is SGHTA, CDR2 FQGNSA.

The chain couples TRBV9 to TRBJ1-3, with D possibly matching TRBD1 (5 bases). Looked up from germline, CDR1 is SGDLS and CDR2 is YYNGEE. This CDR3 region has 12 residues. V lost 3 bases and J lost 7, with 8 bases in between. The CDR3 nucleotides read TGTGCCAGCAGCGGTGGGGGGAACACCATATATTTT. This translates into CASSGGGNTIYF. Full variable domain (missing parts from reference TRBV9 and TRBJ1-3): DSGVTQTPKHLITATGQRVTLRCSPRSGDLSVYWYQQSLDQGLQFLIQYYNGEERAKGNILERFSAQQFPDLHSELNLSSLELGDSALYFCASSGGGNTIYFGEGSWLTVV.

J is TRBJ1-4 and V is TRBV2; 7 bases match TRBD1. The V gene's germline CDR1 is SNHLY and CDR2 FYNNEI. V lost 6 bases to trimming and J lost 8 bases; unmatched junction nucleotides: 15. The CDR3 loop spans 16 amino acids. The CDR3 DNA is TGTGCCAGCAGCGCTAGATACGACAGGGAGGACGAAAAACTGTTTTTT. Translated, it gives CASSARYDREDEKLFF.